This T cell receptor (beta chain) originates from a study of CD8 T cells in ankylosing spondylitis. Whole-study findings and limits: Peripheral blood held disease-linked clones only at relatively low frequency, and these were CD8+.

V lost 1 base and J 7 bases, leaving 14 bases between the germline ends. CDR3 length: 14 residues. CDR1 LNHNV and CDR2 YYDKDF come from the germline V gene (reference sequence). Generation of TCR beta libraries employed quantitative 5'-RACE incorporating molecular barcodes. TCRdb used MiXCR to reprocess the 5' RACE reads, holding one entry per CDR3 protein. There are 350,000 to 400,000 distinct CDR3 sequences in the sample; 20% occur only once, and 10% to 15% lies in the top ten. As concerns this clonotype: What it recognizes is unknown.

The chain couples TRBV15 to TRBJ2-7; D unclear. Sequences were obtained from blood, either unsorted or a sorted T cell fraction (not recorded which). The clonotype originates from a male donor with ankylosing spondylitis or in good health (not recorded which). The CDR3 sequence is CATSRVVGSREQYF. CDR3 nucleotide sequence: TGTGCCACCAGCAGAGTGGTTGGTAGTAGGGAGCAGTACTTC.